Listed here are 29 T cell receptor beta chains from one sample, sequenced in a study of OX40 agonist ivuxolimab in advanced cancers. Libraries were prepared by immunoSEQ multiplex PCR; TCRdb keeps only in-frame clonotypes and omits some of them. The repertoire has around 46,000 clones, 70% to 90% of them found once; the top ten carry roughly 12%. The material sequenced was CD4+ or CD8+ T cells sorted from blood, taken in a trial of the OX40 agonist ivuxolimab. The receptors derive from an adult with an advanced solid tumor such as melanoma, head and neck, liver or kidney cancer.

The chain joins TRBV28 to TRBJ1-5, with a possible D match to TRBD1 (5 bases). Germline loops: CDR1 MDHEN, CDR2 SYDVKM. The V end was cut by 5 bases, the J end by 2 bases, with 10 bases between. This CDR3 spans 14 amino acids. CDR3 coding DNA: TGTGCCAGCAGTCATACAGGAGGCAATCAGCCCCAGCATTTT. The encoded protein is CASSHTGGNQPQHF.

Worth noting for this clone: Its ends do not fully match the called genes, so a read error is possible. The V and J genes are TRBV7-6 and TRBJ1-1; D gene uncertain. CDR3 length equals 13 residues. The germline V gene encodes CDR1 SGHVS and CDR2 FNYEAQ. The CDR3 sequence: CASSERPSAEVCF. The CDR3 nucleotides are TGTGCCAGCAGCGAACGGCCCTCTGCAGAGGTATGCTTT.

V usage is TRBV21-1 and J usage is TRBJ1-5; the D call in the table, TRBD1, was not verified against the DNA. TRBV21-1 is a pseudogene. CDR3 length: 15 residues. The CDR3 DNA follows: TGTGCCAGCTGGACAGAGGAATATAGCAATCAGCCCCAGCATTTT. Its translation: CASWTEEYSNQPQHF.

This clone was counted a single time. The gene calls are TRBV7-3 and TRBJ2-7; D is perhaps TRBD2 (6 bases). The germline V and J ends were trimmed by 2 bases and 0 bases, with 11 bases remaining between them. CDR1 and CDR2 (germline): SGHTA, FQGTGA. The CDR3 extends over 15 amino acids. DNA of the CDR3: TGTGCCAGCAGCTTAGGTTTCGGGAGCTCCTACGAGCAGTACTTC. It is translated as CASSLGFGSSYEQYF.

The rearrangement joins TRBV7-2 to TRBJ1-5; no clear D gene. Germline-derived CDR1 and CDR2 are SGHTA and FQGNSA. The CDR3 extends over 14 amino acids. Trimming took 5 bases from V and 2 from J, leaving 10 bases between them. The CDR3 bases are TGTGCCAGCAGCGACGGTGGTGGCAATCAGCCCCAGCATTTT. Protein: CASSDGGGNQPQHF.

The chain carries TRBV2 and TRBJ1-5; D uncertain. V lost 3 bases and J 7 bases, leaving 13 bases between the germline ends. The CDR3 runs 14 residues. CDR1 SNHLY and CDR2 FYNNEI come from the germline V gene. For the CDR3, the DNA is TGTGCCAGCAGTGATATCCGGGTCGGGCAGCCCCAGCATTTT. This encodes CASSDIRVGQPQHF.

The chain combines TRBV7-9 with TRBJ1-1, with D hard to call. Germline assignment: CDR1 SEHNR and CDR2 FQNEAQ (reference sequence). The CDR3 runs 13 residues. V lost 6 bases and J lost 5, with 13 bases in between. CDR3 sequence reads: CASRLELKTEAFF. Written as DNA, the CDR3 is TGTGCCAGCAGACTCGAATTAAAGACTGAAGCTTTCTTT.

The chain uses TRBV6-5 and TRBJ2-3; D possibly corresponds to TRBD2 (6 bases). Trimming left V 6 bases short and J 0 bases short, with 13 bases between. CDR1 is MNHEY and CDR2 is SVGAGI in the germline V gene. The CDR3 is made up of 15 amino acids. CDR3 coding DNA: TGTGCCAGCAGCCCCTTCGGGACTAGCACAGATACGCAGTATTTT. Translated: CASSPFGTSTDTQYF.

The chain links TRBV16 to TRBJ2-2, with D unresolved. The V and J ends lost 2 bases and 5 bases respectively, with 6 bases between them. CDR1 and CDR2 from the germline V gene are KGHSY and FQNENV. The CDR3 covers 13 residues. As DNA, the CDR3 is TGTGCCAGCAGCCAACTGAGTACCGGGGAGCTGTTTTTT. Translating gives CASSQLSTGELFF.

The CDR3 DNA follows: TGTGCCACTCTGCATGAGCGGGTGTTAGTGGGCGAGCAGTTCTTC. Residues: CATLHERVLVGEQFF. The rearrangement links TRBV2 to TRBJ2-1; TRBD2 might be the D (6 bases). The CDR3 has 15 amino acids. The germline V and J ends were trimmed by 10 bases and 10 bases, with 26 bases remaining between them. Germline-derived CDR1 and CDR2 are SNHLY and FYNNEI.

The J gene is TRBJ1-2, the V gene TRBV2; D is unresolved. CDR3 length: 14 amino acids. The germline V and J ends were trimmed by 2 bases and 1 base, with 8 bases remaining between them. The germline CDR1 and CDR2 sequences are SNHLY and FYNNEI. The DNA of the CDR3 is TGTGCCAGCAGTGAACAGGCGGGTAACTATGGCTACACCTTC. Translation gives CASSEQAGNYGYTF.

The V gene is TRBV15, the J gene TRBJ1-1; possibly TRBD1 for D (5 bases). Germline CDR1 LNHNV, CDR2 YYDKDF (reference sequence). This CDR3 contains 15 residues. V shed 1 base and J shed 1 base, with 10 bases lying between them. The DNA for the CDR3 is TGTGCCACCAGCAGAGTGGGGCAGGGGAACACTGAAGCTTTCTTT. Amino acid sequence: CATSRVGQGNTEAFF.

V and J are TRBV7-2 and TRBJ1-1, with a possible D match to TRBD1 (5 bases). Between the trimmed V and J ends, which lost 5 bases and 13 bases, there was a span of 17 bases. This CDR3 has 12 residues. Germline V lookup: CDR1 SGHTA, CDR2 FQGNSA. For the CDR3, the DNA is TGTGCCAGCAGCCCCCTGGGGGGTGTGAATTTCTTT. It specifies CASSPLGGVNFF.

The chain carries TRBV5-4 and TRBJ2-7, with D possibly being TRBD2 (6 bases). Germline values: CDR1 SGHNT, CDR2 YYREEE (reference sequence). CDR3 length: 13 residues. Trimming removed 2 bases at V and 6 bases at J, with 12 bases between. CDR3 in DNA: TGTGCCAGCAGCTTTATGTACGGGGGCGAGCAGTACTTC. Amino acids: CASSFMYGGEQYF.

The rearrangement joins TRBV7-9 to TRBJ2-7, with TRBD2 identical over 8 bases. The germline CDR1 and CDR2 sequences are SEHNR and FQNEAQ (reference sequence). CDR3 length equals 15 residues. Trimming took 6 bases from V and 3 from J; bases not matched to a gene: 10. Written as DNA, the CDR3 is TGTGCCAGCAGTCCAGCGGGGGCGGGAGGCTACGAGCAGTACTTC. As protein: CASSPAGAGGYEQYF.

The chain links TRBV4-1 to TRBJ1-4; no definite D call. The V and J ends lost 4 bases and 0 bases respectively, with 12 bases between them. Looked up from germline, CDR1 is MGHRA and CDR2 is YSYEKL. CDR3 size: 16 residues. DNA of the CDR3: TGCGCCAGCAGCCCATACAGCCGGTCAACTAATGAAAAACTGTTTTTT. Its protein product is CASSPYSRSTNEKLFF.

This CDR3 reads CASSQTGALYNEQFF. The CDR3 DNA follows: TGCGCCAGCAGCCAAACAGGGGCCCTCTACAATGAGCAGTTCTTC. The chain carries TRBV4-3 and TRBJ2-1, with 7 bases lining up with TRBD1. This CDR3 spans 15 amino acids. The germline V gene has CDR1 LGHNA and CDR2 YSLEER. Germline trimming cut 2 bases from V and 3 bases from J; bases unmatched to any gene: 4.

The rearrangement links TRBV5-1 to TRBJ1-5; the D gene is possibly TRBD1 (5 bases). V gave up 2 bases and J gave up 2 bases, with 8 bases separating them. The germline V gene has CDR1 SGHRS and CDR2 YFSETQ. The CDR3 contains 14 residues. In nucleotides, the CDR3 is TGCGCCAGCAGCTTATTAGGGGGCAATCAGCCCCAGCATTTT. It is translated as CASSLLGGNQPQHF. The full variable domain, its missing parts supplied by reference TRBV5-1 and TRBJ1-5, is KAGVTQTPRYLIKTRGQQVTLSCSPISGHRSVSWYQQTPGQGLQFLFEYFSETQRNKGNFPGRFSGRQFSNSRSEMNVSTLELGDSALYLCASSLLGGNQPQHFGDGTRLSIL.

This clone has a handful of counts. J is TRBJ1-6 and V is TRBV28; possibly TRBD1 for D (5 bases). CDR1 and CDR2 (germline): MDHEN, SYDVKM. The V end lost 3 bases, the J end lost 12 bases, and 6 bases lay between the germline ends. This CDR3 region has 11 residues. CDR3 nucleotides: TGTGCCAGCAGTTTGGGGGAACCCCTCCACTTT. Protein product: CASSLGEPLHF.

The chain joins TRBV5-4 to TRBJ2-7; the D gene is possibly TRBD1 (5 bases). CDR1 is SGHNT, CDR2 YYREEE, per germline (reference sequence). V shed 0 bases and J shed 2 bases, with 15 bases lying between them. CDR3 length: 16 residues. CDR3 protein: CASSLGWQGDPYEQYF. CDR3 in DNA: TGTGCCAGCAGCTTGGGATGGCAGGGTGACCCCTACGAGCAGTACTTC.

The chain has TRBV27 and TRBJ1-1; D gene uncertain. This CDR3 contains 16 residues. V lost 0 bases and J 0 bases, leaving 11 bases between the germline ends. From germline, CDR1 is MNHEY and CDR2 SMNVEV (reference sequence). The CDR3 protein is CASSLSSGVMNTEAFF. The CDR3, as DNA: TGTGCCAGCAGTTTATCGTCTGGCGTGATGAACACTGAAGCTTTCTTT.

V gene TRBV5-4 combines with J gene TRBJ2-3, with 11 bases that match TRBD2. In germline, CDR1 is SGHNT, CDR2 YYREEE (reference sequence). This CDR3 contains 15 residues. V lost 4 bases and J lost 5; bases outside the gene matches: 6. The CDR3 bases are TGTGCCAGCAGCCCCCGACTAGCGGGACGAGATACGCAGTATTTT. It is translated as CASSPRLAGRDTQYF.

The chain has TRBV19 and TRBJ1-2; 7 positions match TRBD1. Trimming took 7 bases from V and 3 from J; bases not matched to a gene: 11. CDR1 is LNHDA and CDR2 is SQIVND in the germline V gene (reference sequence). CDR3 length: 15 amino acids. As DNA, the CDR3 is TGTGCCAGTAAGACGGGACAGCGATCAGACTATGGCTACACCTTC. It is translated as CASKTGQRSDYGYTF.

The V gene is TRBV28, the J gene TRBJ2-7; tentatively, D is TRBD1 (5 bases). The CDR3 is 12 residues long. V lost 6 bases and J 3 bases, leaving 9 bases between the germline ends. Germline V gene data show CDR1 as MDHEN and CDR2 as SYDVKM. CDR3 sequence: CASSDSYYEQYF. DNA of the CDR3: TGTGCCAGCAGCGACAGTTACTACGAGCAGTACTTC.

In this sample, this clone turned up a few times. The V and J genes are TRBV28 and TRBJ1-5; D is unresolved. This CDR3 is built from 14 residues. V was trimmed by 5 bases and J by 3 bases, leaving 11 bases between them. Germline V gene lookup returns CDR1 MDHEN and CDR2 SYDVKM. Here the CDR3 DNA reads TGTGCCAGCAGTGCGACCGGGATCAATCAGCCCCAGCATTTT. As protein: CASSATGINQPQHF.

The chain recombines TRBV11-2 with TRBJ2-1, with 9 bases that match TRBD2. V lost 0 bases to trimming and J lost 4 bases; unmatched junction nucleotides: 13. This CDR3 region has 19 residues. Germline V gene data show CDR1 as SGHAT and CDR2 as FQNNGV. CDR3 protein: CASSLEFAGGAFGYNEQFF. The CDR3 coding sequence is TGTGCCAGCAGCTTAGAGTTCGCGGGGGGGGCCTTTGGGTACAATGAGCAGTTCTTC. Full variable domain (rest looked up from reference TRBV11-2 and TRBJ2-1): EAGVAQSPRYKIIEKRQSVAFWCNPISGHATLYWYQQILGQGPKLLIQFQNNGVVDDSQLPKDRFSAERLKGVDSTLKIQPAKLEDSAVYLCASSLEFAGGAFGYNEQFFGPGTRLTVL.

This chain links TRBV28 with TRBJ1-4; 9 bases are shared with TRBD1. Germline V gene sequence: CDR1 MDHEN, CDR2 SYDVKM. Trimming at V came to 5 bases and at J to 6 bases, leaving 7 bases not matched to a gene. This CDR3 is built from 15 residues. The CDR3 loop is CASSPWTGEDEKLFF. CDR3 DNA: TGTGCCAGCAGTCCGTGGACAGGGGAAGATGAAAAACTGTTTTTT. Variable domain in full (rest from reference TRBV28 and TRBJ1-4): DVKVTQSSRYLVKRTGEKVFLECVQDMDHENMFWYRQDPGLGLRLIYFSYDVKMKEKGDIPEGYSVSREKKERFSLILESASTNQTSMYLCASSPWTGEDEKLFFGSGTQLSVL.

CDR3 loop: CASSDGENTEAFF. DNA of the CDR3: TGTGCCAGCAGTGACGGCGAGAACACTGAAGCTTTCTTT. The V and J genes are TRBV6-4 and TRBJ1-1; D is uncertain. The CDR3 runs 13 residues. The germline CDR1 and CDR2 sequences are MRHNA and SNTAGT. The ends were cut back, 2 bases at V and 1 base at J, with 5 bases in the middle.

The chain has TRBV2 and TRBJ2-7, with 7 bases that match TRBD1. This CDR3 is 13 amino acids long. Germline V gene data show CDR1 as SNHLY and CDR2 as FYNNEI. J lost 3 bases, V lost 6 bases, and 5 bases had no gene match. The CDR3 nucleotides are TGTGCCAGCAGGCCGGGACAGAACTACGAGCAGTACTTC. Translating it yields CASRPGQNYEQYF.